This T cell receptor beta chain was sequenced during a study of cytomegalovirus exposure and HLA in healthy donors. General study points: Listed as cytomegalovirus-associated were 150 to 200 TCR beta chains. Based on reports, TCR beta sequences accurately predicted HLA-A and HLA-B alleles for most subjects. When a later analysis was performed, an Asian-associated ancestry cluster reportedly had fewer N-insertions than the roughly 700-donor mean.

CDR1 is SGHRS, CDR2 YFSETQ, per germline. Trimming removed 0 bases from V and 0 bases from J, with 9 bases in between. The CDR3 runs to 15 residues. A multiplex PCR was run with 60 Vbeta primers and 13 Jbeta primers. Sequenced by immunoSEQ multiplex PCR; TCRdb stores in-frame clones only, minus some. This sample carries 200,000 to 300,000 clones, just under 85% of them seen once, and the ten largest clones take roughly 2%. About this clone itself: Its antigen is undetermined.

The sequencing input was PBMCs. The clonotype comes from a woman between 40 and 50 years old in good health and CMV-seropositive. The V call is TRBV5-1, the J call TRBJ1-2, with unresolved D. The CDR3 region has the DNA TGCGCCAGCAGCTTGGCCGAGGGCACTAACTATGGCTACACCTTC. It specifies CASSLAEGTNYGYTF.